This TCR beta chain was documented in a study of OX40 agonist ivuxolimab in advanced cancers. Background on the whole study: Ivuxolimab was a fully human IgG2 agonistic monoclonal antibody targeting the costimulatory receptor OX40 (CD134). Partial responses were achieved by three dose-escalation patients, of whom one had hepatocellular carcinoma and two had cutaneous melanoma. The paper reports the monotherapy dose-escalation portion (N ≈ 52 patients) of the phase I ivuxolimab trial. Peripheral TCRbeta sequencing aimed to test whether ivuxolimab altered TCR sequence diversity and caused clonal T-cell expansion. Intravenous ivuxolimab was administered to patients every 2 weeks at six dose levels: 0.01, 0.1, 0.3, 1.5, 3 and 10 mg/kg. Patients were allowed to have had prior anti-PD-1, anti-PD-L1 or anti-CTLA-4 therapy, and approximately 40% of the dose-escalation patients had been treated with checkpoint inhibitors. The dose-escalation cohort was 82.7% male with a mean age of approximately 60 years, ranging from roughly 20 to 80. Among the approximately 54 dose-escalation patients, some 20 had hepatocellular carcinoma, approximately 15 melanoma, 9 renal cell carcinoma and 9 head and neck cancer. The research as a whole found: In the 0.1-3.0 mg/kg groups, partial responders had among the lowest normalized peripheral clonal expansion, particularly in CD8+ T cells. Low levels of normalized T-cell clonal expansion were also seen in some nonresponding patients. Clonal expansion of both CD4+ and CD8+ blood T cells was observed from baseline to week 6 at doses 0.1 to 3.0 mg/kg. Which antigens the clonally expanded peripheral T cells were specific for was not determined. On average, CD8+ T cells showed more expanded clones than CD4+ T cells after ivuxolimab.

Points on this clone: No antigen is known for it. No much larger clonotype is one base removed from it; base qualities were not supplied.

Patients with autoimmune disease history or receiving systemic immunosuppression were excluded from the trial. Peripheral blood for TCR sequencing was collected from all dose cohorts at baseline, on cycle 4 day 1, and on cycle 7 day 1. Samples were obtained from an open-label, multicenter, first-in-human phase I dose-escalation trial of ivuxolimab. Adults with locally advanced or metastatic melanoma, renal cell, hepatocellular, or head and neck squamous cell carcinoma were enrolled in the trial. Before TCR sequencing, CD4+ and CD8+ T cells were separately sorted from peripheral blood. To sequence the TCRbeta CDR3 region, genomic DNA was isolated from the sorted cells. The immunoSEQ Assay was used for sequencing of TCRbeta CDR3 regions. TCRdb carries this immuneACCESS record with in-frame sequences only. Its versions omit some clonotypes, under half of them owing to an unresolved V gene in the studies checked, with the rest unexplained. The sample records 60,000 to 65,000 clones, 80% to 90% of which are singletons. The biggest ten clones account for roughly a tenth of the sample.

From the cysteine through the phenylalanine, the CDR3 covers 16 amino acids. Only the CDR3 portion is preserved as DNA: 48 bases, with reading frame beginning at the first base. Here V drops 0 bases and J drops 7 bases, and the junction holds 6 bases not matched to any gene. Looking up the germline V gene yields CDR1 SGHRS and CDR2 YFSETQ. The chain couples TRBV5-1 to TRBJ1-6; 8 nucleotides in the junction match TRBD1. The sequencing here drew on CD4+ or CD8+ T cells sorted from blood, taken in a trial of the OX40 agonist ivuxolimab. This sequence was found in an adult with an advanced solid tumor such as melanoma, head and neck, liver or kidney cancer. In nucleotide form, the sequence is TGCGCCAGCAGCTTGGCCGGACAGGGCTCCAATTCACCCCTCCACTTT. Its amino acids are CASSLAGQGSNSPLHF.